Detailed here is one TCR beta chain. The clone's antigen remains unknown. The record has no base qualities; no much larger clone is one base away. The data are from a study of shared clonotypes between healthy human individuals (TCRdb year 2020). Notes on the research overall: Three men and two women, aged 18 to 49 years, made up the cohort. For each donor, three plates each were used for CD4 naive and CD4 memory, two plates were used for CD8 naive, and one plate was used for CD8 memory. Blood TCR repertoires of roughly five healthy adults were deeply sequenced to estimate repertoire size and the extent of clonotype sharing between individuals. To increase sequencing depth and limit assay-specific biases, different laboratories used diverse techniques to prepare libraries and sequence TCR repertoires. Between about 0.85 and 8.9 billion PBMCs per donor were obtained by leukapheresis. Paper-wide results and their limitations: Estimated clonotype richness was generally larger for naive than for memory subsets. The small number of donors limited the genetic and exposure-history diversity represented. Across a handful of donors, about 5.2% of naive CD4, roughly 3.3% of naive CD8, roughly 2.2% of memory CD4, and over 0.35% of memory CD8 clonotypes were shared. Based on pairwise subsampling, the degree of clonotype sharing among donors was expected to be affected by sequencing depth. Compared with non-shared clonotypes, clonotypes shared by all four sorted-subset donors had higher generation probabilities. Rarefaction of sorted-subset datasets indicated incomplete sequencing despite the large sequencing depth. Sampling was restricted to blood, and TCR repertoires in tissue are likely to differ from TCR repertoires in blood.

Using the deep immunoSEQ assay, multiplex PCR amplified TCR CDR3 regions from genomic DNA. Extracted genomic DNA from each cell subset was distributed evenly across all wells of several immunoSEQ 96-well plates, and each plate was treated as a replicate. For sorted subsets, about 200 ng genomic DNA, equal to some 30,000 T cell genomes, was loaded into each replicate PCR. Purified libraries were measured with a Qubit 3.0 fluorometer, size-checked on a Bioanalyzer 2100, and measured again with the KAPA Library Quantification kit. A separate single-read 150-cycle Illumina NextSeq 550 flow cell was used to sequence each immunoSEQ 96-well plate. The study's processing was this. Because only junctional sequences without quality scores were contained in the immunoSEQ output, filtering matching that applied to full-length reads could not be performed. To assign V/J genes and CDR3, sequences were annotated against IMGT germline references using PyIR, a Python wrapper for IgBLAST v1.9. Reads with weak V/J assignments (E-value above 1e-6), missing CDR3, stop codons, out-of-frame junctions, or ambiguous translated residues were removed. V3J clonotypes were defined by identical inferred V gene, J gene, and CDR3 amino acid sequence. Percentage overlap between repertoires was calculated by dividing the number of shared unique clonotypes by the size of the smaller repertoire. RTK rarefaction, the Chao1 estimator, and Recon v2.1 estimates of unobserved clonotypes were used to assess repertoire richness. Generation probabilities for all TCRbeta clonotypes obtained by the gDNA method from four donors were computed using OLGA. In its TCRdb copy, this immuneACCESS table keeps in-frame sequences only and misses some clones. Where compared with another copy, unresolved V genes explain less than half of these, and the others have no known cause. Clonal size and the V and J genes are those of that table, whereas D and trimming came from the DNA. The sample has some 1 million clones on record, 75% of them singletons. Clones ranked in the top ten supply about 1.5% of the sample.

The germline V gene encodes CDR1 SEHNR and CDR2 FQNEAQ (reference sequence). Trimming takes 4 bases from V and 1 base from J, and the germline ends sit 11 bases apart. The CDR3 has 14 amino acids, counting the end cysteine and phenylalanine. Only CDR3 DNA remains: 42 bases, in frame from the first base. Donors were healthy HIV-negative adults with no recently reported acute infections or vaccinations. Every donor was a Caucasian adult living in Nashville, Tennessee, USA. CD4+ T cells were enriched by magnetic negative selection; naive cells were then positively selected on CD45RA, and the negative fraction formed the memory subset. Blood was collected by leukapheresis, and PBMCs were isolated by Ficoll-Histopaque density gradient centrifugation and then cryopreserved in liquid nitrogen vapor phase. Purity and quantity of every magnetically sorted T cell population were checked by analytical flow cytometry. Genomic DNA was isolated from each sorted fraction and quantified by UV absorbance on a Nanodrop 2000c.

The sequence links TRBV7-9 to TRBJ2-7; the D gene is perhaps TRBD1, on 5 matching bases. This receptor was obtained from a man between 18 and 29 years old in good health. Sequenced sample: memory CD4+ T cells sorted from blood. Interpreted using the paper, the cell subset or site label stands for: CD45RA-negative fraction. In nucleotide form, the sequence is TGTGCCAGCAGCTGGGGCGGTTCGTCCTACGAGCAGTACTTC. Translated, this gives CASSWGGSSYEQYF.